Sequencing of this T cell receptor (beta chain) was carried out in a study of blood T cells in healthy people across ages. The study, taken as a whole, reports: Diversity was higher, and naive CD4+ cells more numerous, in long-lived donors than in aged donors. Roughly linearly, TCR beta diversity per million T cells fell as age increased.

The study drew donors from healthy Caucasian individuals in Russia aged about 6 to 95. A sample-barcoded 5' primer and a J-beta primer mix were used in a second PCR of roughly 7 to 11 cycles. All cDNA molecules were each tagged by a template-switch adaptor with 12 random nucleotides. TCRdb called the 5' RACE reads again in MiXCR, with one record for every CDR3 protein. The table includes 2 million or so distinct CDR3 sequences, roughly 50% detected once. Notes on this clonotype: Its cognate antigen is unknown.

Per the germline V gene, CDR1 is MGHDK and CDR2 is SYGVNS. Trimming stripped 3 bases from V and 8 bases from J, with 13 bases between. The CDR3 loop spans 13 amino acids. Sequencing was carried out using blood. V usage is TRBV25-1 and J usage is TRBJ1-2; unclear D gene. The receptor's source is a woman in her 40s in good health. The CDR3, as DNA: TGTGCCAGCAGTGACTATGGGATGATCGGCTACACCTTC. Its translation: CASSDYGMIGYTF.